What follows are 26 T cell receptor beta chains derived from one specimen sequenced in a study of CD8+CD57+ T cells in acquired aplastic anemia. According to the study, genomic DNA was the template for TCR beta VDJ and CDR3 profiling. Via MiXCR, TCRdb re-called the reads, giving one row per CDR3 protein. The sample contains more than 150,000 distinct CDR3 sequences, 48% of which appear only once. Individuals selected for sequencing had exhibited CD8+CD57+ cell expansion on flow cytometry. The sequenced sample consisted of sorted CD4+, CD8+, or CD8+CD57+ T cells (not recorded which) from PBMCs. Receptor source: a human donor with aplastic anemia.

This chain connects TRBV10-3 to TRBJ2-2, with D possibly being TRBD2 (6 bases). The CDR3 is 16 residues long. The germline V and J ends were trimmed by 1 base and 1 base, with 10 bases remaining between them. In germline, CDR1 is ENHRY, CDR2 SYGVKD. Here the CDR3 reads CAISELTGENTGELFF. CDR3 DNA sequence: TGTGCCATCAGTGAGTTGACGGGGGAGAACACCGGGGAGCTGTTTTTT.

This clonotype was recorded at least ten times. The gene calls are TRBV11-2 and TRBJ1-3; D may be TRBD1 (6 bases). The CDR3 is 16 residues long. Trimming pared 3 bases from V and 3 bases from J, leaving 15 bases between. CDR1 is SGHAT, CDR2 FQNNGV, per germline. The CDR3: CASSFQPGAYGNTIYF. In nucleotides, the CDR3 is TGTGCCAGCAGCTTCCAGCCGGGGGCTTATGGAAACACCATATATTTT.

As for this clonotype: A much bigger clone sits one base away, suggesting this may be a read error. This rearrangement joins TRBV24-1 to TRBJ1-6; 12 bases fit TRBD1. Germline loops: CDR1 KGHDR, CDR2 SFDVKD. CDR3 length equals 15 residues. DNA of the CDR3: TGTTCCAGCAGCCTGAGGGGACAGGGGGCCTCACCCCTCCACTTT. Protein product: CSSSLRGQGASPLHF.

This clonotype was seen only a few times. The V call is TRBV12-3 or TRBV12-4, the J call TRBJ2-3; no reliable D call. The V end was cut by 4 bases, the J end by 5 bases, with 13 bases between. The CDR3 extends over 14 amino acids. CDR3 in amino acids: CASSSRRAGDTQYF. The CDR3 bases are TGTGCCAGCAGTTCCCGAAGGGCCGGAGATACGCAGTATTTT.

Many counts were recorded for this clonotype. The J gene is TRBJ2-2, the V gene TRBV20-1; D might be TRBD2 (5 bases). Germline assignment: CDR1 DFQATT and CDR2 SNEGSKA (reference sequence). V was pared by 0 bases and J by 1 base, with 12 bases between. CDR3 length: 16 amino acids. The CDR3 here is CSARDFLSGNTGELFF. In DNA, the CDR3 is TGCAGTGCTAGAGATTTTTTAAGCGGGAACACCGGGGAGCTGTTTTTT.

Written as DNA, the CDR3 is TGTGCCAGCAGCTTAGAGGAGCACAATCAGCCCCAGCATTTT. Its translation is CASSLEEHNQPQHF. The chain is built from TRBV7-6 and TRBJ1-5; no definite D call. The CDR3 has 14 amino acids. The V gene lost 1 base and the J gene lost 3 bases, with 7 bases spanning the gap. Germline CDR1 reads SGHVS; CDR2 reads FNYEAQ.

The sample holds many counts of this clonotype. The chain couples TRBV6-5 to TRBJ1-5, with D uncertain. This CDR3 is 13 amino acids long. V lost 0 bases, J lost 7 bases, and 7 bases lay in between. Germline CDR1 MNHEY, CDR2 SVGAGI. The chain's CDR3 is CASSYSRWQPQHF. The CDR3 nucleotides read TGTGCCAGCAGTTACTCTCGGTGGCAGCCCCAGCATTTT.

This clonotype was seen at least ten times. The rearrangement uses TRBV11-2 and TRBJ2-1; TRBD2 agrees at 13 bases. CDR1 and CDR2 (germline): SGHAT, FQNNGV. Unmatched junction bases numbered 5, after V lost 4 bases and J lost 8 bases. CDR3 size: 15 residues. As DNA, the CDR3 is TGTGCCAGCAGCTGGACTAGCGGGGGTGGGGATGAGCAGTTCTTC. Encoded protein: CASSWTSGGGDEQFF.

This clonotype has a single count. This rearrangement joins TRBV5-4 to TRBJ2-7; perhaps D is TRBD1 or TRBD2 (5 bases each). Looked up from germline, CDR1 is SGHNT and CDR2 is YYREEE (reference sequence). The germline V and J ends were trimmed by 5 bases and 4 bases, with 22 bases remaining between them. The CDR3 is 16 amino acids. The CDR3 DNA follows: TGTGCCAGCAGTTCAAAAGGGGCGCGAGGGTTTTACGAGCAGTACTTC. It specifies CASSSKGARGFYEQYF.

This clonotype was seen ten or more times. The J gene is TRBJ2-1, the V gene TRBV24-1, with 9 bases lining up with TRBD1. The CDR3 has 15 residues. Germline V gives CDR1 KGHDR, CDR2 SFDVKD. Trimming at V came to 5 bases and at J to 4 bases, leaving 5 bases not matched to a gene. The CDR3 sequence is CATSVRGQGYNEQFF. The CDR3 DNA reads TGTGCCACCAGTGTGAGAGGACAGGGGTACAATGAGCAGTTCTTC.

Worth noting for this clonotype: Relative to the germline gene, one junction end is altered; a read error may explain this. The V call is TRBV24-1, the J call TRBJ2-7; D not resolved. Germline CDR1 and CDR2: KGHDR and SFDVKD. The CDR3 is 8 residues long. Here the CDR3 DNA reads TGTGCCACCAGTGACCGTACTTTC. This gives the protein CATSDRTF.

This clonotype was recorded at least ten times. The V and J genes are TRBV9 and TRBJ1-1; D call uncertain. The germline V and J ends were trimmed by 0 bases and 3 bases, with 9 bases remaining between them. Germline CDR1 SGDLS, CDR2 YYNGEE. The length of the CDR3 is 14 residues. Written as DNA, the CDR3 is TGTGCCAGCAGCGTAGACGTCCGGGACACTGAAGCTTTCTTT. This sequence encodes CASSVDVRDTEAFF.

The chain joins TRBV4-1 to TRBJ2-7, with D uncertain. There are 13 residues in the CDR3. Germline assignment: CDR1 MGHRA and CDR2 YSYEKL. The ends were cut back, 1 base at V and 2 bases at J, with 6 bases in the middle. The CDR3 DNA sequence: TGCGCCAGCAGCCAAGGACAAACCTACGAGCAGTACTTC. It encodes CASSQGQTYEQYF.

This clonotype appeared a single time. V usage is TRBV5-1 and J usage is TRBJ2-1; D unclear. The CDR3 loop spans 14 amino acids. V was trimmed by 0 bases and J by 7 bases, leaving 11 bases between them. Germline CDR1 SGHRS, CDR2 YFSETQ. The CDR3 sequence: CASSLAAQANEQFF. The CDR3 nucleotides are TGCGCCAGCAGCTTGGCCGCTCAGGCAAATGAGCAGTTCTTC.

CDR3 protein: CAISASGGEETQYF. The CDR3 DNA reads as TGTGCCATCAGTGCTAGCGGGGGGGAAGAGACCCAGTACTTC. The V and J genes are TRBV10-3 and TRBJ2-5; TRBD2 agrees at 12 bases. The ends lost 4 bases at V and 3 bases at J; junction bases unmatched: 0. This CDR3 spans 14 amino acids. Per germline, CDR1 ENHRY and CDR2 SYGVKD.

Of note for this clonotype: Compared with germline, one end of the junction differs, possibly owing to a read error. The chain is built from TRBV19 and TRBJ2-5; perhaps TRBD2 as D (5 bases). CDR1 is LNHDA and CDR2 is SQIVND in the germline V gene (reference sequence). CDR3 length equals 13 residues. The chain's CDR3 is CASSQVGAETRYF. CDR3 nucleotide sequence: TGTGCCAGTAGTCAGGTGGGAGCAGAGACCCGGTACTTC. Full variable domain (missing parts from reference TRBV19 and TRBJ2-5): DGGITQSPKYLFRKEGQNVTLSCEQNLNHDAMYWYRQDPGQGLRLIYYSQIVNDFQKGDIAEGYSVSREKKESFPLTVTSAQKNPTAFYLCASSQVGAETRYFGPGTRLLVL.

Many counts were recorded for this clonotype. The genes are TRBV5-6 and TRBJ2-5; TRBD2 aligns across 8 bases. Germline CDR1 reads SGHDT; CDR2 reads YYEEEE. V lost 0 bases and J lost 5; bases outside the gene matches: 3. The CDR3 contains 14 residues. CDR3 residues: CASSLGTSSETQYF. The CDR3, as DNA: TGTGCCAGCAGCTTGGGGACTAGCTCGGAGACCCAGTACTTC.

This clonotype came up a few times. The chain uses TRBV29-1 and TRBJ2-7; D is uncertain. The CDR3 has 13 residues. Germline assignment: CDR1 SQVTM and CDR2 ANQGSEA. The germline V and J ends were trimmed by 5 bases and 1 base, with 12 bases remaining between them. The CDR3, as DNA: TGCAGCGTTTTCGTCGGCCGTTCCTACGAGCAGTACTTC. Protein product: CSVFVGRSYEQYF.

CDR3 region: CASSFVRGGFEQYF. The DNA of the CDR3 is TGTGCCAGCAGCTTTGTACGGGGCGGCTTCGAGCAGTACTTC. The rearrangement links TRBV7-8 to TRBJ2-7, with D possibly called TRBD1 or TRBD2 (5 bases each). The CDR3 totals 14 residues. Germline V gene data show CDR1 as SGHVS and CDR2 as FQNEAQ. V was trimmed by 3 bases and J by 6 bases, leaving 15 bases between them.

V gene TRBV10-3 combines with J gene TRBJ2-3, with 8 bases aligning to TRBD2. The germline gives CDR1 ENHRY, CDR2 SYGVKD. The CDR3 runs to 14 residues. V trimming: 10 bases; J trimming: 5 bases; junction bases outside the gene matches: 11. The CDR3 protein is CASASGGQIDTQYF. The CDR3 coding sequence is TGTGCCAGCGCAAGCGGGGGTCAGATAGATACGCAGTATTTT.

As regards this clonotype: Because it lacks the conserved phenylalanine or tryptophan at the end, this CDR3 is likely a read error. The DNA is omitted, as the CDR3 cannot be located on it reliably, and the CDR3 follows TCRdb's listing. This chain links TRBV2 with TRBJ2-6. Germline V gene lookup returns CDR1 SNHLY and CDR2 FYNNEI. The CDR3 totals 9 residues, both ends included. The CDR3 is CASSRTRTS.

At least ten counts were recorded for this clonotype. The chain recombines TRBV7-2 with TRBJ1-4; D unresolved. Trimming took off 4 bases at V and 1 base at J, with 10 bases between the two ends. The CDR3 length is 15 residues. CDR1 and CDR2 (germline): SGHTA, FQGNSA. CDR3 DNA sequence: TGTGCCAGCAGCTCATACAGTGGAACTAATGAAAAACTGTTTTTT. It is translated as CASSSYSGTNEKLFF.

This clonotype has just a few counts. The chain recombines TRBV10-2 with TRBJ1-2; 8 bases map to TRBD1. This CDR3 has 13 residues. The germline gives CDR1 WSHSY, CDR2 SAAADI. The V and J ends lost 0 bases and 6 bases, in that order; junction bases with no gene match: 0. The CDR3 region is CASSESRGHGYTF. CDR3 bases: TGCGCCAGCAGTGAGTCCAGGGGGCATGGCTACACCTTC.

The chain combines TRBV15 with TRBJ1-3, with 8 bases lining up with TRBD1. Germline values: CDR1 LNHNV, CDR2 YYDKDF (reference sequence). The V and J ends lost 4 bases and 4 bases, in that order; junction bases with no gene match: 6. The length of the CDR3 is 15 residues. This CDR3 reads CATSKETGAGNTIYF. Written as DNA, the CDR3 is TGTGCCACCAGCAAAGAGACAGGGGCAGGAAACACCATATATTTT.

V usage is TRBV20-1 and J usage is TRBJ2-7, with 8 positions matching TRBD2. V lost 6 bases to trimming and J lost 4 bases; unmatched junction nucleotides: 8. The CDR3 totals 13 residues. Germline loops: CDR1 DFQATT, CDR2 SNEGSKA (reference sequence). The CDR3 region is CSASGTSSYEQYF. The CDR3 DNA follows: TGCAGTGCCTCTGGGACTAGTAGTTACGAGCAGTACTTC.

The chain carries TRBV2 and TRBJ2-7; D possibly corresponds to TRBD2 (6 bases). This CDR3 spans 16 amino acids. Germline CDR1 is SNHLY and CDR2 is FYNNEI. Trimming left V 7 bases short and J 2 bases short, with 21 bases between. The CDR3 DNA is TGTGCCAGCAACCCAATTAAGGACCGCGGGGCCTACGAGCAGTACTTC. It codes for CASNPIKDRGAYEQYF.